Here is one T cell receptor beta chain with its context. This CDR3 comprises 12 residues. The germline CDR1 and CDR2 sequences are SGHDN and FVKESK. Trimming stripped 2 bases from V and 7 bases from J, with 3 bases between. These data belong to a study of T cell responses to AZD1222 COVID-19 vaccine. TCRdb's copy holds only in-frame clones and misses some; the assay was immunoSEQ multiplex PCR. The sample has almost 70,000 clones; roughly 80% are singletons. This TCR was sampled from an adult who received the AZD1222 COVID-19 vaccine. The chain combines TRBV14 with TRBJ1-6; D gene ambiguous. The input for sequencing was peripheral blood, taken 28 days after the second AZD1222 dose. CDR3 loop: CASSQWNSPLHF. The DNA for the CDR3 is TGTGCCAGCAGCCAATGGAATTCACCCCTCCACTTT.